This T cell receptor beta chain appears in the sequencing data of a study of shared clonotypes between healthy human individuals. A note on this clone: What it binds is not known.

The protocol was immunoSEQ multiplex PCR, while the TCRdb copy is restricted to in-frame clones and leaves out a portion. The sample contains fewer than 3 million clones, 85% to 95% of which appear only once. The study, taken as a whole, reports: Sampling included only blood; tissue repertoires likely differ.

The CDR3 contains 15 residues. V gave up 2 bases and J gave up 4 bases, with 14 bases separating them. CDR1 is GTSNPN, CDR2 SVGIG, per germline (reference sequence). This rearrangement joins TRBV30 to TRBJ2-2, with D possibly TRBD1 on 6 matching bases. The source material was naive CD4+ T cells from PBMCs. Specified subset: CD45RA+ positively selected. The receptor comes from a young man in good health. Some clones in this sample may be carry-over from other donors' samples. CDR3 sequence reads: CAWSRQGIPTGELFF. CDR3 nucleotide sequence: TGTGCCTGGAGTCGGCAGGGGATACCCACCGGGGAGCTGTTTTTT.